In its sample, the clone carrying this TCR beta chain was seen once. The antigen is unknown. Sample treatment: about 20 received Ad26.COV2.S at low or high dose, single or two shots; roughly 5 received placebo; per-sample allocation not given. At day 63 after the first vaccine or placebo injection, samples were drawn. This record belongs to a study of Ad26.COV2.S vaccination and SARS-CoV-2 variants. The study's findings and limits: Among vaccine recipients, spike-specific TCR breadth exceeded that of placebo recipients.

The table came from immunoSEQ multiplex PCR; TCRdb's copy has only in-frame clones and leaves some out. The sample contains 320,000 or so clones, 75% to 90% of which appear only once. Germline V gene lookup returns CDR1 SGHTA and CDR2 FQGTGA. Between the trimmed V and J ends, which lost 2 bases and 1 base, there was a span of 8 bases. The CDR3 is made up of 14 amino acids. The sequenced sample was peripheral blood, obtained in a trial of Ad26.COV2.S vaccine versus placebo. The receptor was derived from a person aged 18 to 59 who received the Ad26.COV2.S COVID-19 vaccine or a placebo. This chain joins TRBV7-3 and TRBJ1-1; D unresolved. The CDR3 is CASSLYNTNTEAFF. CDR3 coding DNA: TGTGCCAGCAGCTTATATAACACGAACACTGAAGCTTTCTTT.